This TCR beta chain came from a study of blood T cells in healthy people across ages. Germline CDR1 and CDR2: MNHEY and SVGAGI. V lost 2 bases, J lost 6 bases, and 14 bases lay in between. This CDR3 has 15 amino acids. A second PCR of about 6 to 12 cycles used a sample-barcoded 5' primer and a J-beta primer mix. Via MiXCR, TCRdb re-called the 5' RACE reads, giving one row per CDR3 protein. The sample includes 1.4 million to 1.5 million distinct CDR3 sequences, roughly 40% of them seen just once. Study-level results: Naive CD4+ cell counts and diversity both ran higher in long-lived than in aged donors. PBMCs were not sorted, which prevented a conclusive comparison of naive versus antigen-experienced cells.

Peripheral blood was drawn, 7.5 to 10 milliliters per donor. Per sample, at least 6 micrograms of total RNA were extracted. In regard to this clonotype: The antigen is undetermined.

The sample consisted of blood. This sequence joins TRBV6-5 and TRBJ2-1; D assignment may be TRBD1 or TRBD2 (6 bases each). This TCR was sampled from a woman aged 18-35 years in good health. CDR3 coding DNA: TGTGCCAGCAGTTACGAGGGGGGACTTTTCAATGAGCAGTTCTTC. Translation: CASSYEGGLFNEQFF.